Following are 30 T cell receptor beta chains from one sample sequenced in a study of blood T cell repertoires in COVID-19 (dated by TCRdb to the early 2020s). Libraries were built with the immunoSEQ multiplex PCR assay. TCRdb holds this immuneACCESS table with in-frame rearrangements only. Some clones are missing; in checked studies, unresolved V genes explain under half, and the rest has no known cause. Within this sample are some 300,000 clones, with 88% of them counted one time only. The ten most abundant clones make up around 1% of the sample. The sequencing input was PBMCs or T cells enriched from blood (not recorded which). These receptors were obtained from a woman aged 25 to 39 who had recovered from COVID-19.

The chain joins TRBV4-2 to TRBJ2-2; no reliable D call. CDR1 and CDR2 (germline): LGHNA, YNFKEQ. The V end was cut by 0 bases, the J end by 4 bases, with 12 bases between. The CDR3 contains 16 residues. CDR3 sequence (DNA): TGTGCCAGCAGCCAAGATCTTGTCGCTATCACCGGGGAGCTGTTTTTT. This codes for CASSQDLVAITGELFF.

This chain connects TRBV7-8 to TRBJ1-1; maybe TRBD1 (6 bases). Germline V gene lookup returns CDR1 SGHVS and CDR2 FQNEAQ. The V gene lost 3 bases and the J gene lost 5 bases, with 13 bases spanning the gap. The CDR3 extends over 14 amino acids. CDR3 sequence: CASSFGAGETEAFF. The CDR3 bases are TGTGCCAGCAGCTTTGGGGCAGGGGAGACTGAAGCTTTCTTT.

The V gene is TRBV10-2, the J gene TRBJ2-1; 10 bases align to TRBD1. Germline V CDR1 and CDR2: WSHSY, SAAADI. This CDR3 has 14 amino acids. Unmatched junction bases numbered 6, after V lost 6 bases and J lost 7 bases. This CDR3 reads CASRPGQGNNEQFF. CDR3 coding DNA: TGCGCCAGCAGGCCGGGACAGGGGAATAATGAGCAGTTCTTC.

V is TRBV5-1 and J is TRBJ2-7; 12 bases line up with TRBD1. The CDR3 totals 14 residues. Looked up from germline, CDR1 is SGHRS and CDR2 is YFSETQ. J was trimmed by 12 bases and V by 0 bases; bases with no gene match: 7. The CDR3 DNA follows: TGCGCCAGCAGCTTGGAGGGACAGGGGGCGATTCGGTACTTC. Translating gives CASSLEGQGAIRYF.

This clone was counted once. The CDR3 loop reads CSASLLAGVADTQYF. The CDR3 nucleotides are TGCAGTGCTAGTCTCCTAGCGGGGGTAGCAGATACGCAGTATTTT. J is TRBJ2-3 and V is TRBV20-1, with 10 bases identical to TRBD2. The CDR3 length is 15 residues. Looked up from germline, CDR1 is DFQATT and CDR2 is SNEGSKA (reference sequence). The V and J ends lost 3 bases and 4 bases, in that order; junction bases with no gene match: 7.

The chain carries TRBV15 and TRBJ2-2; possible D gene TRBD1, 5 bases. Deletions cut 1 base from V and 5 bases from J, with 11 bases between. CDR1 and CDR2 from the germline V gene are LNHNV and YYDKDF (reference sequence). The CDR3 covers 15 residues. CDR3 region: CATSRGQISTGELFF. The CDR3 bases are TGTGCCACCAGCAGAGGACAGATATCAACCGGGGAGCTGTTTTTT.

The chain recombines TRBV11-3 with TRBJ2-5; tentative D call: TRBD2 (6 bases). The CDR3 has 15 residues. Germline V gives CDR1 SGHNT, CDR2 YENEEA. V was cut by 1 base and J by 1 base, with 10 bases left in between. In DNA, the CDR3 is TGTGCCAGCAGCTTAGGGGGACTGTTCCAAGAGACCCAGTACTTC. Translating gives CASSLGGLFQETQYF. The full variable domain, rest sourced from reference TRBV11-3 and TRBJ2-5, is EAGVVQSPRYKIIEKKQPVAFWCNPISGHNTLYWYLQNLGQGPELLIRYENEEAVDDSQLPKDRFSAERLKGVDSTLKIQPAELGDSAVYLCASSLGGLFQETQYFGPGTRLLVL.

Here the CDR3 DNA reads TGTGCCAGCAGCACCCGGGACGAGCAGTACTTC. The encoded protein is CASSTRDEQYF. The chain carries TRBV5-6 and TRBJ2-7; no reliable D call. This CDR3 is built from 11 residues. Germline V gives CDR1 SGHDT, CDR2 YYEEEE. V was trimmed by 4 bases and J by 5 bases, leaving 7 bases between them.

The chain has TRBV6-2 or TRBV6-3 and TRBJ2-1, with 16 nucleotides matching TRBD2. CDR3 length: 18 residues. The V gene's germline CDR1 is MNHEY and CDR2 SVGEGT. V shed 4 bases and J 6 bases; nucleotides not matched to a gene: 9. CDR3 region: CASSSSLGLAGGSNEQFF. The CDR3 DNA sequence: TGTGCCAGCAGTTCGAGCCTGGGACTAGCGGGGGGGAGCAATGAGCAGTTCTTC.

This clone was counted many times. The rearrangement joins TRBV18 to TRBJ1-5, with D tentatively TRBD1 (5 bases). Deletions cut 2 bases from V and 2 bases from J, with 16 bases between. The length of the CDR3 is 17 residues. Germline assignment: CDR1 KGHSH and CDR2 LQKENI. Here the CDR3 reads CASSPSPTLTGNQPQHF. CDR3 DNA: TGTGCCAGCTCACCATCCCCGACTCTGACAGGCAATCAGCCCCAGCATTTT.

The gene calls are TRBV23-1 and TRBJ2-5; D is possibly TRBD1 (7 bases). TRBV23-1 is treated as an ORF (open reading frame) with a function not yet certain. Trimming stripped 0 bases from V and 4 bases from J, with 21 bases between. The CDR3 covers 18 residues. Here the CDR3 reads CASSQSRPGDSLGETQYF. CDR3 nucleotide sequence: TGCGCCAGCAGTCAATCGAGGCCGGGGGACAGCCTAGGAGAGACCCAGTACTTC.

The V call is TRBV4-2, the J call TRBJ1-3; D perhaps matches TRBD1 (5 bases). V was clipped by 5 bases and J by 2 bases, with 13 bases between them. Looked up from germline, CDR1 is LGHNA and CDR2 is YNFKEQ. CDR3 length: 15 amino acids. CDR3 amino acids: CASSSADSTGNTIYF. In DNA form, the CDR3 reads TGTGCCAGCAGCTCCGCCGACAGCACTGGAAACACCATATATTTT.

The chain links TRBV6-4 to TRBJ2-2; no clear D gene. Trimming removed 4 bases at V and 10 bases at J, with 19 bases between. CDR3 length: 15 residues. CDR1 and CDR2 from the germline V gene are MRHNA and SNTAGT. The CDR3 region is CASSAGDQGTTELFF. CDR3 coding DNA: TGTGCCAGCAGTGCAGGCGACCAAGGCACAACGGAGCTGTTTTTT.

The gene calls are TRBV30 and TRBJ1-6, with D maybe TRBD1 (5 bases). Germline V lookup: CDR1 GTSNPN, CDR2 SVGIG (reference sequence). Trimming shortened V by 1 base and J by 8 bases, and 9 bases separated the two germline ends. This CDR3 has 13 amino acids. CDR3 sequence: CAWSGRGYSPLHF. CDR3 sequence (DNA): TGTGCCTGGAGTGGGAGGGGATATTCACCCCTCCACTTT.

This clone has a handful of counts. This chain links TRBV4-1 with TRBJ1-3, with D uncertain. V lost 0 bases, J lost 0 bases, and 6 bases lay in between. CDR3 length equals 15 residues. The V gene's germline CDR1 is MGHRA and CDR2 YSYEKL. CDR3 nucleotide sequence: TGCGCCAGCAGCCAAGACTATAGCTCTGGAAACACCATATATTTT. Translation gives CASSQDYSSGNTIYF.

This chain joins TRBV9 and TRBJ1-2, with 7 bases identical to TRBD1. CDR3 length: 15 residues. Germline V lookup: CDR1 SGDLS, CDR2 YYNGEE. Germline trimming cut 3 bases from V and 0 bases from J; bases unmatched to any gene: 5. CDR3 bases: TGTGCCAGCAGCGCACAGGGGCGGCCTAACTATGGCTACACCTTC. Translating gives CASSAQGRPNYGYTF.

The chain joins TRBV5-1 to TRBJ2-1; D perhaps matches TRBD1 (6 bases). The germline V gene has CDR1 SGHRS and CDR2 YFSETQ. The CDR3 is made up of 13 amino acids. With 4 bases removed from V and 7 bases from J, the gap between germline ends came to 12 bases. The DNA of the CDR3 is TGCGCCAGCAGCCCCGGGACAAGGAATGAGCAGTTCTTC. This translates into CASSPGTRNEQFF.

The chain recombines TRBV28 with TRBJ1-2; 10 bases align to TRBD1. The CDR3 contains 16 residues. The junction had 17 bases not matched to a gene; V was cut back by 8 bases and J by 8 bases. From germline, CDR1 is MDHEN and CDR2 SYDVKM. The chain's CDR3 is CASRNPGQGLRWGYTF. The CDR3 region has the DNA TGTGCCAGCCGCAACCCGGGACAGGGGTTAAGGTGGGGCTACACCTTC.

The CDR3 protein is CATSEPGTGLGTDTQYF. The CDR3 DNA sequence: TGTGCCACCAGTGAGCCCGGGACAGGCCTCGGCACAGATACGCAGTATTTT. The chain joins TRBV24-1 to TRBJ2-3; 8 bases agree with TRBD1. Germline V CDR1 and CDR2: KGHDR, SFDVKD. V dropped 4 bases and J dropped 1; count of bases not matched to a gene: 9. The CDR3 covers 17 residues.

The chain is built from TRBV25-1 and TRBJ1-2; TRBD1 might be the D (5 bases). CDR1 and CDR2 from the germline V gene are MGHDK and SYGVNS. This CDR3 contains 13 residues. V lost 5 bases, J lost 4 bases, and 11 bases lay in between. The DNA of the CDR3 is TGTGCCAGCAGTAACCTTAGGGGCTATGGCTACACCTTC. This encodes CASSNLRGYGYTF.

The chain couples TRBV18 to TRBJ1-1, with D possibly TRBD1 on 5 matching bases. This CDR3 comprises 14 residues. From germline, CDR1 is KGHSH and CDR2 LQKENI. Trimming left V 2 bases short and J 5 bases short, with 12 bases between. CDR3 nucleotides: TGTGCCAGCTCACCAGGGTCAGGGCGGACTGAAGCTTTCTTT. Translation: CASSPGSGRTEAFF.

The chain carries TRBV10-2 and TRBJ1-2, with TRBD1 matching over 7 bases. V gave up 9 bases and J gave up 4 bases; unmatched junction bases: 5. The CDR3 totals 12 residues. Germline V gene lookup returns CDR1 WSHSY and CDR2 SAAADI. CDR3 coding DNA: TGCGCCAGTAAGGGACAGCTCTATGGCTACACCTTC. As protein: CASKGQLYGYTF.

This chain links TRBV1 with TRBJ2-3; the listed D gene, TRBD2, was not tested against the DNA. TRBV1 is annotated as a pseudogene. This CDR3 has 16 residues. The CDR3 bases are TGCACCAGCAGCCATGGCAGCGGGGGGCTCACAGATACGCAGTATTTT. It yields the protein CTSSHGSGGLTDTQYF.

CDR3 region: CASSQPPGTQYF. CDR3 bases: TGTGCCAGCAGTCAACCCCCCGGTACGCAGTATTTT. This chain uses TRBV6-5 with TRBJ2-3; D unclear. Germline V gene lookup returns CDR1 MNHEY and CDR2 SVGAGI. The CDR3 sequence is 12 residues long. Trimming pared 5 bases from V and 8 bases from J, leaving 11 bases between.

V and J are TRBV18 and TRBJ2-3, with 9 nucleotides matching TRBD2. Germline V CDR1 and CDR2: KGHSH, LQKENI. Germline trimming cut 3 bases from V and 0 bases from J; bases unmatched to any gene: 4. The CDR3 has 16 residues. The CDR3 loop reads CASSPLTSGSTDTQYF. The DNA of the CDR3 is TGTGCCAGCTCACCTTTGACTAGCGGTAGCACAGATACGCAGTATTTT.

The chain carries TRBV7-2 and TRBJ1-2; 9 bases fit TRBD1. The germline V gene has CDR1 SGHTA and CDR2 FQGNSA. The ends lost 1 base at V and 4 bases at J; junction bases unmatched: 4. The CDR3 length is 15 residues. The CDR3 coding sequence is TGTGCCAGCAGCTTAGTGACAGGGGGGGCCTATGGCTACACCTTC. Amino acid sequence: CASSLVTGGAYGYTF.

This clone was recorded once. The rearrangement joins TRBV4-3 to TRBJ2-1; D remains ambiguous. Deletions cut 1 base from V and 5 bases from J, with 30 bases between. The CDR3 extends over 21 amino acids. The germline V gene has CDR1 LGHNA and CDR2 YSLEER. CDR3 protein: CASSQVWNYPARPLINNEQFF. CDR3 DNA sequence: TGCGCCAGCAGCCAAGTTTGGAACTACCCAGCTCGCCCCCTTATCAACAATGAGCAGTTCTTC.

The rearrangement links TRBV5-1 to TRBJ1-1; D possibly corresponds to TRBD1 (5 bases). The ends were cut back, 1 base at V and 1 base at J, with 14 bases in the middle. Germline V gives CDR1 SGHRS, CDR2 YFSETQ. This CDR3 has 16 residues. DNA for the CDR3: TGCGCCAGCAGCTTGAGTATCTGGGGCCCGAACACTGAAGCTTTCTTT. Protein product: CASSLSIWGPNTEAFF.

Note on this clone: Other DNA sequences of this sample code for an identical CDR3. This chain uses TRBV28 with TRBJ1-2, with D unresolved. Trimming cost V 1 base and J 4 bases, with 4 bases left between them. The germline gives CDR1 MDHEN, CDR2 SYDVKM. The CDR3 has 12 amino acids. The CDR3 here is CASSLSLYGYTF. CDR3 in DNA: TGTGCCAGCAGTTTATCCCTCTATGGCTACACCTTC.

The CDR3 nucleotides read TGTGCCATCAGTGAGTCGGGGACAGAGGTCTCTGAAGCTTTCTTT. This sequence encodes CAISESGTEVSEAFF. The chain carries TRBV10-3 and TRBJ1-1, with 7 bases lining up with TRBD1. CDR3 length: 15 amino acids. The V gene's germline CDR1 is ENHRY and CDR2 SYGVKD. V was clipped by 0 bases and J by 6 bases; unmatched bases: 7.